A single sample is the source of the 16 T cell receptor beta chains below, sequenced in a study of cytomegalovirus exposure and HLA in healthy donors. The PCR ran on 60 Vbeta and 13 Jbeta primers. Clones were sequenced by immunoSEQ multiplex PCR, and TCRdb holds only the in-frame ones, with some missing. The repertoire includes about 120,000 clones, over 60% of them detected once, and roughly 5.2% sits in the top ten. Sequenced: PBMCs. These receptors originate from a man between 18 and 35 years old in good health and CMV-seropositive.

CDR3: CASSLREVGDTQYF. The CDR3 DNA reads as TGTGCCAGCAGCTTGCGGGAGGTCGGAGATACGCAGTATTTT. The rearrangement uses TRBV7-6 and TRBJ2-3, with 8 bases identical to TRBD2. This CDR3 has 14 residues. Germline V CDR1 and CDR2: SGHVS, FNYEAQ. V lost 3 bases to trimming and J lost 5 bases; unmatched junction nucleotides: 4.

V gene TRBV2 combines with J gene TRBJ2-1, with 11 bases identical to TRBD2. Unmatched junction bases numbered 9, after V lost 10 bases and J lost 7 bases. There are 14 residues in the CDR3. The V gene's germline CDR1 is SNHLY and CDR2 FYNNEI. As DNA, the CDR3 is TGTGCCACCTACCTAGCGGGAGGTGGGAATGAGCAGTTCTTC. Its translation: CATYLAGGGNEQFF.

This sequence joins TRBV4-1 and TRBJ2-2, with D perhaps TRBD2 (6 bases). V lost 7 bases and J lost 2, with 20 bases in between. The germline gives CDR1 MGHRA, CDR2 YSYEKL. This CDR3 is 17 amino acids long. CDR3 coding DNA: TGCGCCAGCACGGTCCATACTAGCCGCATCAACACCGGGGAGCTGTTTTTT. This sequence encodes CASTVHTSRINTGELFF.

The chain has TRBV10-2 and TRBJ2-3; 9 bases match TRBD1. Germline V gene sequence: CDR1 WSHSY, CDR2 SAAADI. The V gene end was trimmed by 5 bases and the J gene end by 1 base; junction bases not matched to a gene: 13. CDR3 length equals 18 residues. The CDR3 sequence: CASSQGQGMAAGTDTQYF. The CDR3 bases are TGCGCCAGCAGTCAGGGACAGGGCATGGCTGCGGGCACAGATACGCAGTATTTT.

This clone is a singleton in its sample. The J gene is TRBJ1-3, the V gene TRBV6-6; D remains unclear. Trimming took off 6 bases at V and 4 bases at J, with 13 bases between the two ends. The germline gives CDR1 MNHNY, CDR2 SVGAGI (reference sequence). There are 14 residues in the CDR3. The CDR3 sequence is CASSFGLGGNTIYF. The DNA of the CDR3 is TGTGCCAGCAGCTTCGGACTGGGGGGAAACACCATATATTTT.

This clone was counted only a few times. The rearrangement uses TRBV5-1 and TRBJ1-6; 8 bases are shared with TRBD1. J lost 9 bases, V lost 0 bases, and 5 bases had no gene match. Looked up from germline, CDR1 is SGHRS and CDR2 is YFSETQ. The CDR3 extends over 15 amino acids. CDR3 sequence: CASSLAGTGISPLHF. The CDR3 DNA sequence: TGCGCCAGCAGCTTGGCCGGGACAGGTATTTCACCCCTCCACTTT.

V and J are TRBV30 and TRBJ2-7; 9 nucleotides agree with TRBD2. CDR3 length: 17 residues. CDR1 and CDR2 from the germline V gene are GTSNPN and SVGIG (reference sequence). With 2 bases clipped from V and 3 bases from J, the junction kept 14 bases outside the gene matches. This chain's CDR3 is CAWSWGAGGRAIYEQYF. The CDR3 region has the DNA TGTGCCTGGAGTTGGGGGGCGGGAGGGAGGGCCATCTACGAGCAGTACTTC.

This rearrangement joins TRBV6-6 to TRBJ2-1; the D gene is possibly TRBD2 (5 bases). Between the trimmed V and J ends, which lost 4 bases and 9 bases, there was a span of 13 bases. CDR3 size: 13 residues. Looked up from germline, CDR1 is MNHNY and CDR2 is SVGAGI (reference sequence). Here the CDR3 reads CASSSPGGFEQFF. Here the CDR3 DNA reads TGTGCCAGCAGTTCCCCGGGCGGGTTTGAGCAGTTCTTC.

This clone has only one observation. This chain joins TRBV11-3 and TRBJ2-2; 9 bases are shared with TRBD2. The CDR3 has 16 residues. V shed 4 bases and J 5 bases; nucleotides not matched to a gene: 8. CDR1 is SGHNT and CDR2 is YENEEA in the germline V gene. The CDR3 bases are TGTGCCAGCAGCTCTAGGGCGGGAGGGCCGACCGGGGAGCTGTTTTTT. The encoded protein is CASSSRAGGPTGELFF.

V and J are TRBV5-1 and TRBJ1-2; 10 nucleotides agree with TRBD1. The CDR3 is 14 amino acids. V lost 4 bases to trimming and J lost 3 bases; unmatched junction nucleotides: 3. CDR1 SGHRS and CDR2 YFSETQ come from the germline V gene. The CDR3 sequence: CASSPGQGDYGYTF. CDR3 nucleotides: TGCGCCAGCAGCCCAGGACAGGGGGACTATGGCTACACCTTC.

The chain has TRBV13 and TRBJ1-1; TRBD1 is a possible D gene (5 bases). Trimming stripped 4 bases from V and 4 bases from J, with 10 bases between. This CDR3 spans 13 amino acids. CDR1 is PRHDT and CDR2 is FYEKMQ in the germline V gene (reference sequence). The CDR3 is CASSSTGGTEAFF. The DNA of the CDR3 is TGTGCCAGCAGCTCGACGGGGGGCACTGAAGCTTTCTTT.

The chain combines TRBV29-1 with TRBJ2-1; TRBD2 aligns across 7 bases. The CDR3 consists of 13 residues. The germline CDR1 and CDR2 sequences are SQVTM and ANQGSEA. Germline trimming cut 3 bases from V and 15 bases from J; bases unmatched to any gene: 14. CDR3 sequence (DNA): TGCAGCGTTGACCCTAGCGGTAGAGGAGGTTGGTTCTTC. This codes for CSVDPSGRGGWFF.

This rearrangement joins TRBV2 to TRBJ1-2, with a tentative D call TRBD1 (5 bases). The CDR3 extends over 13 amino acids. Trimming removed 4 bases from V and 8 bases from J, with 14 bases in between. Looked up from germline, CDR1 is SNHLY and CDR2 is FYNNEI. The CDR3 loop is CASSGGRASGYTF. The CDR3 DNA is TGTGCCAGCAGTGGGGGCAGGGCGAGCGGCTACACCTTC. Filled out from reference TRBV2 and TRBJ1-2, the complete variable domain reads EPEVTQTPSHQVTQMGQEVILRCVPISNHLYFYWYRQILGQKVEFLVSFYNNEISEKSEIFDDQFSVERPDGSNFTLKIRSTKLEDSAMYFCASSGGRASGYTFGSGTRLTVV.

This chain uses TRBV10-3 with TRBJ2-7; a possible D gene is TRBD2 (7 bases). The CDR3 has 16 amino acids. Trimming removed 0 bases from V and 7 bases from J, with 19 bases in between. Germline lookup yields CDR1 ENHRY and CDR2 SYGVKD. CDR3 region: CAISESRWGGPREQYF. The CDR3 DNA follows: TGTGCCATCAGTGAGTCCCGCTGGGGGGGCCCGAGAGAGCAGTACTTC.

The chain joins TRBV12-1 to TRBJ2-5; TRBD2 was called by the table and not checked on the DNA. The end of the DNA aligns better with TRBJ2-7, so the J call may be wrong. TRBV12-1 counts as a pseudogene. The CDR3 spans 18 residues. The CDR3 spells CASSGGLAGVAEKDEQYF. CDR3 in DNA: TGTGCCAGCAGCGGGGGACTAGCGGGGGTCGCCGAGAAGGACGAGCAGTACTTC.

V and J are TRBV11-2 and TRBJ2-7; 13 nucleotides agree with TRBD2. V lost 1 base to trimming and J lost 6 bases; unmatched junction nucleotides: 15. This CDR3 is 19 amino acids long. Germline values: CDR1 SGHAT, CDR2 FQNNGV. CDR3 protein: CASSLGTSGRAIFRGEQYF. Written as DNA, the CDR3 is TGTGCCAGCAGCTTAGGTACTAGCGGGAGGGCCATCTTCAGGGGCGAGCAGTACTTC. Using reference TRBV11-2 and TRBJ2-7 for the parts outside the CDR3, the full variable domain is EAGVAQSPRYKIIEKRQSVAFWCNPISGHATLYWYQQILGQGPKLLIQFQNNGVVDDSQLPKDRFSAERLKGVDSTLKIQPAKLEDSAVYLCASSLGTSGRAIFRGEQYFGPGTRLTVT.